Below are 14 T cell receptor beta chains sequenced from a single sample in a study of blood T cells in healthy people across ages. Primers used in a second PCR of about 6 to 11 cycles were a sample-barcoded 5' primer and a J-beta primer mix. In TCRdb, the 5' RACE reads were re-called with MiXCR into one record per CDR3 protein. The repertoire includes around 790,000 distinct CDR3 sequences, around 45% of them detected once, and about a fifth sits in the top ten. Sequencing used blood. These receptors came from a man between 60 and 75 years old in good health.

This clonotype was detected a few times. The chain links TRBV5-6 to TRBJ2-7; possible D gene TRBD1, 5 bases. Germline V CDR1 and CDR2: SGHDT, YYEEEE. This CDR3 is built from 14 residues. V dropped 2 bases and J dropped 3 bases, with 12 bases sitting between them. Here the CDR3 DNA reads TGTGCCAGCAGCTTAGAGACAGATAACTACGAGCAGTACTTC. Translating gives CASSLETDNYEQYF.

The rearrangement joins TRBV6-6 to TRBJ1-2, with D unclear. V was trimmed by 0 bases and J by 6 bases, leaving 11 bases between them. Germline V gene data show CDR1 as MNHNY and CDR2 as SVGAGI (reference sequence). The CDR3 length is 14 residues. The CDR3 region has the DNA TGTGCCAGCAGTTACTCGAATATCGGGGATGGCTACACCTTC. Protein sequence: CASSYSNIGDGYTF.

V gene TRBV29-1 combines with J gene TRBJ2-3; the D gene is possibly TRBD2 (6 bases). V lost 1 base to trimming and J lost 4 bases, with 12 bases between them. The CDR3 contains 14 residues. CDR1 is SQVTM and CDR2 is ANQGSEA in the germline V gene. The CDR3 sequence: CSVEGFRDSDTQYF. The CDR3 DNA sequence: TGCAGCGTTGAAGGGTTCAGGGACTCAGATACGCAGTATTTT.

There are a few counts of this clonotype. The chain's CDR3 is CSATPVELDYNEQFF. As DNA, the CDR3 is TGCAGTGCGACCCCGGTAGAGCTGGACTACAATGAGCAGTTCTTC. The chain uses TRBV20-1 and TRBJ2-1; no clear D. Per germline, CDR1 DFQATT and CDR2 SNEGSKA (reference sequence). CDR3 length equals 15 residues. With 6 bases removed from V and 3 bases from J, the gap between germline ends came to 18 bases.

The CDR3 loop is CASRRGGSSYNEQFF. DNA for the CDR3: TGTGCCAGCAGGAGGGGCGGGAGCTCCTACAATGAGCAGTTCTTC. The genes are TRBV7-9 and TRBJ2-1, with 7 bases lining up with TRBD2. The CDR3 runs to 15 residues. J was trimmed by 0 bases and V by 6 bases; bases with no gene match: 5. In germline, CDR1 is SEHNR, CDR2 FQNEAQ (reference sequence). The full variable domain, rest sourced from reference TRBV7-9 and TRBJ2-1, is DTGVSQNPRHKITKRGQNVTFRCDPISEHNRLYWYRQTLGQGPEFLTYFQNEAQLEKSRLLSDRFSAERPKGSFSTLEIQRTEQGDSAMYLCASRRGGSSYNEQFFGPGTRLTVL.

The chain combines TRBV11-2 with TRBJ1-6; TRBD1 matches 8 bases. The length of the CDR3 is 14 residues. Germline V gene sequence: CDR1 SGHAT, CDR2 FQNNGV. With V trimmed by 5 bases and J by 8 bases, 5 bases remained unmatched. The CDR3 DNA reads as TGTGCCAGCAGCCCGACAGGGGTAGATTCACCCCTCCACTTT. Residues: CASSPTGVDSPLHF.

The rearrangement links TRBV29-1 to TRBJ2-7, with 7 bases fitting TRBD2. The CDR3 runs 14 residues. Looked up from germline, CDR1 is SQVTM and CDR2 is ANQGSEA. V shed 1 base, J shed 7 bases, and the junction held 10 bases outside the gene matches. CDR3 sequence (DNA): TGCAGCGTTGAAGGCGGGGGACCACTAAAGGAGCAGTACTTC. Translating it yields CSVEGGGPLKEQYF.

This clonotype was seen a handful of times. The genes are TRBV6-2 or TRBV6-3 and TRBJ1-5, with TRBD1 identical over 9 bases. Germline V gene data show CDR1 as MNHEY and CDR2 as SVGEGT. The J segment lost 7 bases and the V segment lost 1 base, leaving 8 bases of the junction unmatched. There are 16 residues in the CDR3. The CDR3 DNA follows: TGTGCCAGCAGTTACTTCGGACAGGGGTGGGAGCAGCCCCAGCATTTT. It translates to CASSYFGQGWEQPQHF.

The chain couples TRBV5-6 to TRBJ2-7; TRBD1 might be the D (6 bases). Trimming removed 5 bases at V and 3 bases at J, with 18 bases between. This CDR3 spans 15 amino acids. CDR1 and CDR2 from the germline V gene are SGHDT and YYEEEE. The CDR3 loop reads CASRPTGATLYEQYF. DNA of the CDR3: TGTGCCAGCAGACCGACAGGAGCTACCCTCTACGAGCAGTACTTC.

This clonotype was seen just once. The genes are TRBV11-2 and TRBJ2-1; possibly TRBD2 for D (6 bases). The CDR3 runs to 16 residues. The V and J ends lost 6 bases and 0 bases respectively, with 15 bases between them. Germline CDR1 and CDR2: SGHAT and FQNNGV. The CDR3 DNA reads as TGTGCCAGCAGAACCGGGGGTCAGAGCTCCTACAATGAGCAGTTCTTC. Translated, it gives CASRTGGQSSYNEQFF.

There are a few counts of this clonotype. The chain is built from TRBV12-3 or TRBV12-4 and TRBJ2-5; 14 nucleotides agree with TRBD2. The V and J ends lost 5 bases and 2 bases, in that order; junction bases with no gene match: 13. The CDR3 extends over 19 amino acids. DNA for the CDR3: TGTGCCAGCAGTCCCAGGACTAGCGGGGGGCGAGAAGAGCAAGAGACCCAGTACTTC. It yields the protein CASSPRTSGGREEQETQYF.

In its sample, this clonotype was seen a few times. The chain employs TRBV7-3 and TRBJ2-3, with D unclear. This CDR3 is 13 amino acids long. Germline CDR1 and CDR2: SGHTA and FQGTGA. V dropped 4 bases and J dropped 2 bases, with 7 bases sitting between them. The CDR3: CASSSHNTDTQYF. DNA of the CDR3: TGTGCCAGCAGCTCCCATAACACAGATACGCAGTATTTT.

The count of this clonotype is one. The CDR3 DNA sequence: TGTGCCAGCAGCTTAAGGTTACCGCGGGGGCTGGACACTGAAGCTTTCTTT. Protein: CASSLRLPRGLDTEAFF. V usage is TRBV7-3 and J usage is TRBJ1-1; possibly TRBD1 for D (6 bases). This CDR3 region has 17 residues. The germline V gene has CDR1 SGHTA and CDR2 FQGTGA. Trimming pared 1 base from V and 3 bases from J, leaving 18 bases between.

The chain links TRBV18 to TRBJ2-5, with D possibly being TRBD1 or TRBD2 (5 bases each). Near its end, the DNA agrees better with TRBJ2-7, so the J call may be wrong. The CDR3 length is 14 residues. Per the germline V gene, CDR1 is KGHSH and CDR2 is LQKENI. In nucleotides, the CDR3 is TGTGCCAGCTCACCGGGACCCCGTACCTACGAGCAGTACTTC. It encodes CASSPGPRTYEQYF.